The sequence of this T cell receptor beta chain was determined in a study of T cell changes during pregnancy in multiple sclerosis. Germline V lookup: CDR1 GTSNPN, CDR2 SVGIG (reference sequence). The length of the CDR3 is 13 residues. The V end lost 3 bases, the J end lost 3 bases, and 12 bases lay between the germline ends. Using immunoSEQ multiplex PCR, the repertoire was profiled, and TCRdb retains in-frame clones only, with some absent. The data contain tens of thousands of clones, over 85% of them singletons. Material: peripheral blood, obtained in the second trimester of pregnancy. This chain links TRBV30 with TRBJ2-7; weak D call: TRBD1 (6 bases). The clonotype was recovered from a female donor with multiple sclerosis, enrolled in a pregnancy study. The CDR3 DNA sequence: TGTGCCTGGAGCGACGGACAGAACTACGAGCAGTACTTC. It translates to CAWSDGQNYEQYF.